The 17 T cell receptor beta chains listed next were all sequenced from one sample in a study of cytomegalovirus exposure and HLA in healthy donors. Amplification used 60 Vbeta primers and 13 Jbeta primers. TCRdb keeps only in-frame clones here, not all; method: immunoSEQ multiplex PCR. The top ten hold approximately 9.9% of the sample, which has about 69,000 clones, approximately 72% seen once. Material for sequencing was PBMCs. The source of these receptors is a woman aged 30 to 39 in good health and CMV-seronegative.

The gene calls are TRBV15 and TRBJ1-1; no definite D call. The CDR3 is 15 residues long. CDR1 LNHNV and CDR2 YYDKDF come from the germline V gene (reference sequence). V lost 2 bases and J 1 base, leaving 11 bases between the germline ends. As DNA, the CDR3 is TGTGCCACCAGCAGAACCCCACGGGGGAACACTGAAGCTTTCTTT. This translates into CATSRTPRGNTEAFF.

This clone was found a few times. The rearrangement uses TRBV29-1 and TRBJ1-4; D gene ambiguous. Germline V lookup: CDR1 SQVTM, CDR2 ANQGSEA. The CDR3 is made up of 11 amino acids. Trimming took off 5 bases at V and 7 bases at J, with 8 bases between the two ends. The CDR3 coding sequence is TGCAGCGTTCTCGCTAGTGAAAAACTGTTTTTT. It codes for CSVLASEKLFF.

This clone was seen more than once but under ten times. The V and J genes are TRBV5-6 and TRBJ1-2; tentative D call: TRBD1 (5 bases). V was trimmed by 4 bases and J by 7 bases, leaving 14 bases between them. The CDR3 runs 13 residues. The germline CDR1 and CDR2 sequences are SGHDT and YYEEEE. The CDR3 here is CASSLQAPGGYTF. The CDR3 DNA is TGTGCCAGCAGCCTACAGGCGCCGGGTGGCTACACCTTC. Full variable domain (outside the CDR3, taken from reference TRBV5-6 and TRBJ1-2): DAGVTQSPTHLIKTRGQQVTLRCSPKSGHDTVSWYQQALGQGPQFIFQYYEEEERQRGNFPDRFSGHQFPNYSSELNVNALLLGDSALYLCASSLQAPGGYTFGSGTRLTVV.

About this clone itself: Mismatch with germline at one junction end may stem from a read error. Other DNA variants within this sample encode the same CDR3. V is TRBV28 and J is TRBJ1-5; TRBD1 matches 8 bases. Germline CDR1 and CDR2: MDHEN and SYDVKM. There are 15 residues in the CDR3. The DNA of the CDR3 is TGTGCCAGCAGTCCGGACAGGGTGAGCAACCAGCCCCAGCATTTT. Its translation: CASSPDRVSNQPQHF.

J is TRBJ1-6 and V is TRBV7-3; 8 nucleotides line up with TRBD1. J was trimmed by 7 bases and V by 3 bases; bases with no gene match: 2. This CDR3 region has 14 residues. Germline loops: CDR1 SGHTA, CDR2 FQGTGA. CDR3 DNA: TGTGCCAGCAGCTTTGGACAGGGAAATTCACCCCTCCACTTT. Encoded protein: CASSFGQGNSPLHF.

The V call is TRBV20-1, the J call TRBJ1-2; D is undetermined. This CDR3 contains 10 residues. Trimming left V 5 bases short and J 8 bases short, with 9 bases between. Per the germline V gene, CDR1 is DFQATT and CDR2 is SNEGSKA (reference sequence). In DNA form, the CDR3 reads TGCAGTGCTTCAACCCGGGGCTACACCTTC. This encodes CSASTRGYTF.

The J gene is TRBJ2-3, the V gene TRBV7-9; a possible D gene is TRBD2 (5 bases). The CDR3 is made up of 15 amino acids. V lost 2 bases and J lost 0, with 9 bases in between. Germline CDR1 reads SEHNR; CDR2 reads FQNEAQ (reference sequence). The CDR3 loop reads CASSLSLGSTDTQYF. The CDR3 region has the DNA TGTGCCAGCAGCTTATCACTAGGAAGCACAGATACGCAGTATTTT.

The rearrangement joins TRBV2 to TRBJ2-1; 8 positions match TRBD2. The CDR3 contains 15 residues. J gave up 4 bases and V 4 bases, and 6 bases lay outside the gene matches. Germline-derived CDR1 and CDR2 are SNHLY and FYNNEI. The chain's CDR3 is CASSVERGPYNEQFF. The CDR3 DNA reads as TGTGCCAGCAGTGTAGAGCGGGGGCCTTACAATGAGCAGTTCTTC.

This clone was observed a handful of times. The rearrangement uses TRBV7-9 and TRBJ1-3; D perhaps matches TRBD1 (6 bases). Per germline, CDR1 SEHNR and CDR2 FQNEAQ (reference sequence). The length of the CDR3 is 15 residues. The CDR3 DNA follows: TGTGCTGGGGGGGCTCGACTGATCTCTGGAAACACCATATATTTT. Its translation: CAGGARLISGNTIYF.

The J gene is TRBJ1-6, the V gene TRBV9; D gene ambiguous. Germline loops: CDR1 SGDLS, CDR2 YYNGEE. The CDR3 spans 12 residues. The chain's CDR3 is CFSREPNSPLHF. Written as DNA, the CDR3 is TGTTTCTCCCGGGAGCCGAATTCACCCCTCCACTTT.

The chain carries TRBV6-1 and TRBJ1-5; no clear D gene. CDR1 and CDR2 from the germline V gene are MNHNS and SASEGT. CDR3 length: 14 residues. V was cut by 1 base and J by 3 bases, with 7 bases left in between. Here the CDR3 reads CASSEVPVNQPQHF. In DNA, the CDR3 is TGTGCCAGCAGTGAAGTCCCAGTCAATCAGCCCCAGCATTTT.

The V gene is TRBV5-1, the J gene TRBJ2-7, with D possibly being TRBD1 (5 bases). This CDR3 contains 14 residues. V gave up 1 base and J gave up 4 bases, with 12 bases separating them. CDR1 and CDR2 (germline): SGHRS, YFSETQ. This CDR3 is CASSLRTKAYEQYF. In DNA, the CDR3 is TGCGCCAGCAGCTTGAGGACAAAGGCGTACGAGCAGTACTTC.

The V call is TRBV4-1, the J call TRBJ2-3, with 8 positions matching TRBD2. This CDR3 region has 17 residues. CDR1 and CDR2 from the germline V gene are MGHRA and YSYEKL. Trimming cost V 3 bases and J 5 bases; bases outside gene matches: 13. The CDR3 nucleotides are TGCGCCAGCAGCCATCCGATAGCGGGGACTCAGGAAGATACGCAGTATTTT. It specifies CASSHPIAGTQEDTQYF.

The V call is TRBV7-6, the J call TRBJ2-1; the D is unclear. Germline CDR1 SGHVS, CDR2 FNYEAQ. V lost 4 bases and J 6 bases, leaving 4 bases between the germline ends. CDR3 length equals 11 residues. This CDR3 reads CASSYGNEQFF. The CDR3 region has the DNA TGTGCCAGCAGCTACGGCAATGAGCAGTTCTTC.

The J gene is TRBJ1-1, the V gene TRBV19; possible D gene TRBD1, 5 bases. CDR3 length equals 14 residues. Trimming cost V 0 bases and J 4 bases, with 9 bases left between them. Germline values: CDR1 LNHDA, CDR2 SQIVND (reference sequence). The CDR3 reads CASSIEDKGTEAFF. The CDR3 nucleotides are TGTGCCAGTAGTATAGAGGACAAGGGCACTGAAGCTTTCTTT.

The chain recombines TRBV7-9 with TRBJ2-5, with D maybe TRBD2 (5 bases). The CDR3 totals 14 residues. CDR1 and CDR2 (germline): SEHNR, FQNEAQ (reference sequence). V shed 5 bases and J shed 2 bases, with 12 bases lying between them. CDR3 in amino acids: CASSQPGFQETQYF. The CDR3, as DNA: TGTGCCAGCAGCCAGCCGGGGTTTCAAGAGACCCAGTACTTC.

This rearrangement joins TRBV30 to TRBJ2-7, with TRBD2 matching over 7 bases. CDR1 is GTSNPN, CDR2 SVGIG, per germline (reference sequence). V lost 2 bases to trimming and J lost 3 bases; unmatched junction nucleotides: 4. This CDR3 has 13 residues. This chain's CDR3 is CAWSPAGDYEQYF. Written as DNA, the CDR3 is TGTGCCTGGAGTCCCGCGGGGGACTACGAGCAGTACTTC.